Listed below are T cell receptor beta chains from one sample, sequenced in a study of T cells in Graves' hyperthyroidism and ophthalmopathy. TCRdb recomputed calls from the multiplex PCR reads with MiXCR, one row per CDR3 protein. The data contain 200,000 to 300,000 distinct CDR3 sequences, about 24% of them singletons. The sample taken for sequencing was blood. Receptor source: a woman between 40 and 55 years old with Graves' ophthalmopathy. Both conserved end residues are part of each CDR3. The order of the fields is J gene, V gene, D gene, clone size, CDR3 protein, CDR3 DNA. The D gene is left open where the match is weak. Clone size is not always given. Where it is, it says once, few, many or a class for expanded clones.

J: TRBJ2-1
V: TRBV4-1
D: NA
size: many
CDR3: CASSQSPGTYNEQFF
DNA: TGCGCCAGCAGCCAAAGTCCGGGCACCTACAATGAGCAGTTCTTC

J: TRBJ2-7
V: TRBV10-2
D: NA
size: many
CDR3: CASSRDYEQYF
DNA: TGCGCCAGCAGCAGAGACTACGAGCAGTACTTC

J: TRBJ2-7
V: TRBV20-1
D: NA
size: NA
CDR3: CSARDSATSSEQYF
DNA: TGCAGTGCTAGAGATTCTGCGACCTCAAGCGAGCAGTACTTC

J: TRBJ2-7
V: TRBV24-1
D: NA
size: NA
CDR3: CATSDSIKYEQCF
DNA: TGTGCCACCAGTGACAGTATCAAATACGAGCAGTGCTTC

J: TRBJ2-2
V: TRBV4-2
D: NA
size: many
CDR3: CASSPGTSNTGELFF
DNA: TGTGCCAGCAGCCCCGGGACAAGTAACACCGGGGAGCTGTTTTTT

J: TRBJ2-7
V: TRBV28
D: TRBD2
size: many
CDR3: CASSFGGSLNEQYF
DNA: TGTGCCAGCAGCTTCGGCGGGAGTTTAAACGAGCAGTACTTC

J: TRBJ1-5
V: TRBV20-1
D: NA
size: many
CDR3: CSAGRGARQPQHF
DNA: TGCAGTGCCGGTCGGGGGGCTCGGCAGCCCCAGCATTTT

J: TRBJ2-5
V: TRBV7-2
D: NA
size: many
CDR3: CASSLGDARFSETQYF
DNA: TGTGCCAGCAGCTTAGGTGACGCCAGATTCTCAGAGACCCAGTACTTC

J: TRBJ2-5
V: TRBV6-1
D: NA
size: few
CDR3: CASSPSTIETQYF
DNA: TGTGCCAGCAGTCCGTCGACAATAGAGACCCAGTACTTC

J: TRBJ2-5
V: TRBV27
D: TRBD1
size: many
CDR3: CASSRARGLQETQYF
DNA: TGTGCCAGCAGTAGGGCAAGGGGGCTCCAAGAGACCCAGTACTTC

J: TRBJ2-7
V: TRBV7-2
D: NA
size: NA
CDR3: CASSGAGYEQYF
DNA: TGTGCCAGCAGTGGGGCGGGTTACGAGCAGTACTTC

J: TRBJ2-5
V: TRBV6-2/TRBV6-3
D: NA
size: few
CDR3: CASSYSVRMSGRRQETQYF
DNA: TGTGCCAGCAGTTACTCGGTTAGGATGAGCGGAAGAAGGCAAGAGACCCAGTACTTC

J: TRBJ2-7
V: TRBV4-1
D: TRBD2
size: many
CDR3: CASSQGGSRGLAGDEQYF
DNA: TGCGCCAGCAGCCAAGGGGGTAGTCGGGGACTAGCGGGAGATGAGCAGTACTTC

J: TRBJ2-2
V: TRBV5-1
D: TRBD2
size: many
CDR3: CASSFSTAGANTGELFF
DNA: TGCGCCAGCAGCTTCAGTACAGCGGGAGCGAACACCGGGGAGCTGTTTTTT

J: TRBJ1-1
V: TRBV6-2/TRBV6-3
D: NA
size: few
CDR3: CASSSSANIVGAFF
DNA: TGTGCCAGCAGTTCATCAGCTAACATCGTGGGAGCTTTCTTT

J: TRBJ2-5
V: TRBV15
D: NA
size: NA
CDR3: CATSSYGRQETQYF
DNA: TGTGCCACCAGCAGTTACGGCCGACAAGAGACCCAGTACTTC

J: TRBJ1-2
V: TRBV18
D: NA
size: NA
CDR3: CASSPPQQGTVDGYTF
DNA: TGTGCCAGCTCACCGCCCCAACAGGGAACCGTGGATGGCTACACCTTC

J: TRBJ2-7
V: TRBV7-8
D: NA
size: many
CDR3: CASSTQDFPYEQYF
DNA: TGTGCCAGCAGCACCCAGGACTTCCCCTACGAGCAGTACTTC

J: TRBJ2-5
V: TRBV7-8
D: NA
size: many
CDR3: CASSLDGQETQYF
DNA: TGTGCCAGCAGCTTAGACGGCCAAGAGACCCAGTACTTC

J: TRBJ2-5
V: TRBV28
D: TRBD2
size: once
CDR3: CASSSPGTSGGKEAQYF
DNA: TGTGCCAGCAGTTCCCCCGGGACTAGCGGGGGAAAAGAGGCCCAGTACTTC

J: TRBJ2-7
V: TRBV6-1
D: NA
size: NA
CDR3: CASSEALATANGEQYF
DNA: TGTGCCAGCAGTGAAGCGTTGGCCACGGCAAATGGGGAGCAGTACTTC

J: TRBJ1-1
V: TRBV6-4
D: TRBD1
size: once
CDR3: CASSKGTALEAFF
DNA: TGTGCCAGCAGCAAGGGGACAGCCCTAGAAGCTTTCTTT

J: TRBJ2-5
V: TRBV28
D: NA
size: NA
CDR3: CASSLRIGATQYF
DNA: TGTGCCAGCAGTTTAAGGATTGGTGCGACCCAGTACTTC

J: TRBJ2-2
V: TRBV3-1
D: NA
size: NA
CDR3: CASSLLGGQNTGELFF
DNA: TGTGCCAGCAGCCTCCTCGGGGGACAGAACACCGGGGAGCTGTTTTTT

J: TRBJ1-5
V: TRBV6-1
D: NA
size: NA
CDR3: CASSEIGGTNQPQHF
DNA: TGTGCCAGCAGTGAAATAGGCGGTACCAATCAGCCCCAGCATTTT